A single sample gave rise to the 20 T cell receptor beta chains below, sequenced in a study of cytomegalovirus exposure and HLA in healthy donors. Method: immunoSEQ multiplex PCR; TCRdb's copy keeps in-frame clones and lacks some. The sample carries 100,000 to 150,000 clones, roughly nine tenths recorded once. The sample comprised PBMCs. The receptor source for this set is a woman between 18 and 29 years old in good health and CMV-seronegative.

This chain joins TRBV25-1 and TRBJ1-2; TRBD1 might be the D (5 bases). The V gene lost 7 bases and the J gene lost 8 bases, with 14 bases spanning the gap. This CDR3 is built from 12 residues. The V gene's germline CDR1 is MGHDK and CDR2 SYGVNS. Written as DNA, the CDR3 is TGTGCCAGCACGGGCAGGGATCGCGGCTACACCTTC. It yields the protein CASTGRDRGYTF.

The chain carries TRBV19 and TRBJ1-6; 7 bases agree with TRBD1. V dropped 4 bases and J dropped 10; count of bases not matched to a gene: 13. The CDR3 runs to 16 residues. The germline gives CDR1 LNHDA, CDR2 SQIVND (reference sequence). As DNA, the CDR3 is TGTGCCAGTAGTAATGAACTCAGGGGGATAGAATCACCCCTCCACTTT. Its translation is CASSNELRGIESPLHF.

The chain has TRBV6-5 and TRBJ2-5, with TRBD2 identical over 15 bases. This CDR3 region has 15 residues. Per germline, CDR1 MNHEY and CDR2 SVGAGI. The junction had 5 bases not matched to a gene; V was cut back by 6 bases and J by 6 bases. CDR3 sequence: CASRRTSGGGQTQYF. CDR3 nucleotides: TGTGCCAGCAGAAGGACTAGCGGGGGGGGACAGACCCAGTACTTC.

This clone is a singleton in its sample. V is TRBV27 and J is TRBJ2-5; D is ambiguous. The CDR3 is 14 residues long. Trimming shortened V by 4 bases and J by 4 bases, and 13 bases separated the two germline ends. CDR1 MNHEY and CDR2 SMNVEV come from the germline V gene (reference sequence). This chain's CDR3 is CASSSFITRETQYF. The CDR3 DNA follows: TGTGCCAGCAGTTCGTTCATAACACGAGAGACCCAGTACTTC.

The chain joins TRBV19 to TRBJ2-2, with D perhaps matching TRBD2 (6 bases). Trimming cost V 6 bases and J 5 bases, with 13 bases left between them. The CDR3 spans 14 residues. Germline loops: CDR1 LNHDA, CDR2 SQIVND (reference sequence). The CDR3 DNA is TGTGCCAGTAGCGCGGGGTCGAGGACCGGGGAGCTGTTTTTT. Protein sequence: CASSAGSRTGELFF.

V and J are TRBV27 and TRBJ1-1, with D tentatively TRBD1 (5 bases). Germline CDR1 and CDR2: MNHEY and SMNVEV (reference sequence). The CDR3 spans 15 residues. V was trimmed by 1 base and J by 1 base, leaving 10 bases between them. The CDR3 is CASSLWGGGNTEAFF. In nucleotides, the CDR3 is TGTGCCAGCAGTTTATGGGGGGGTGGGAACACTGAAGCTTTCTTT.

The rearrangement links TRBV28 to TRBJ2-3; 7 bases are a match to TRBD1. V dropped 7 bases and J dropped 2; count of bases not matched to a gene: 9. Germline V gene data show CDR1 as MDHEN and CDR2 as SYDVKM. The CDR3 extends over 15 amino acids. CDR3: CASTTPGQYTDTQYF. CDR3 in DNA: TGTGCCAGCACCACCCCGGGACAGTACACAGATACGCAGTATTTT.

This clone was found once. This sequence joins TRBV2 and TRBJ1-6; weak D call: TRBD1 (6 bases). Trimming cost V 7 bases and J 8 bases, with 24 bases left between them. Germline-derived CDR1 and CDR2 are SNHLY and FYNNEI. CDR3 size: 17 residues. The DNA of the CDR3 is TGTGCCAGCACTCAATACACGACAGGCCTATCACATTCACCCCTCCACTTT. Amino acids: CASTQYTTGLSHSPLHF.

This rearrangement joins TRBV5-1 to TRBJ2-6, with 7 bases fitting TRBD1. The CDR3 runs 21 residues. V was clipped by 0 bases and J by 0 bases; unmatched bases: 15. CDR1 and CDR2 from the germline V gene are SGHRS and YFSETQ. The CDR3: CASSLEFFGTEDSSGANVLTF. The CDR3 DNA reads TGCGCCAGCAGCTTGGAGTTTTTTGGGACAGAGGATTCCTCTGGGGCCAACGTCCTGACTTTC.

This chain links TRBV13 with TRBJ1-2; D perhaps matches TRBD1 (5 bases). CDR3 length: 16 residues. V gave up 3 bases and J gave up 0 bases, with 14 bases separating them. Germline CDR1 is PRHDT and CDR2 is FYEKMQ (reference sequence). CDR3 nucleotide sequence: TGTGCCAGCAGCTTCGGGGACTTACGAGCTAACTATGGCTACACCTTC. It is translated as CASSFGDLRANYGYTF.

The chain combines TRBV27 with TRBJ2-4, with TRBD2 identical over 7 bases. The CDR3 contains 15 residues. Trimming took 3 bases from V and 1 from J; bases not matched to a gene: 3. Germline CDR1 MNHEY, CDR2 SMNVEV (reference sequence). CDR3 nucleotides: TGTGCCAGCAGTTTCGACGGGGGGGCCAAAAACATTCAGTACTTC. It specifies CASSFDGGAKNIQYF.

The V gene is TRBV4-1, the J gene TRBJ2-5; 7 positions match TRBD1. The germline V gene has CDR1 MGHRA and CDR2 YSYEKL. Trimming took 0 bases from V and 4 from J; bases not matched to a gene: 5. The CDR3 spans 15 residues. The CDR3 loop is CASSQERGLGETQYF. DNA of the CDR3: TGCGCCAGCAGCCAAGAGAGGGGGCTGGGAGAGACCCAGTACTTC.

CDR3 amino acids: CASSPGQGSEKLFF. CDR3 nucleotides: TGTGCCAGCAGCCCAGGACAGGGTTCTGAAAAACTGTTTTTT. The V and J genes are TRBV6-5 and TRBJ1-4; TRBD1 matches at 8 bases. The V gene's germline CDR1 is MNHEY and CDR2 SVGAGI. The J segment lost 7 bases and the V segment lost 6 bases, leaving 7 bases of the junction unmatched. The CDR3 runs 14 residues.

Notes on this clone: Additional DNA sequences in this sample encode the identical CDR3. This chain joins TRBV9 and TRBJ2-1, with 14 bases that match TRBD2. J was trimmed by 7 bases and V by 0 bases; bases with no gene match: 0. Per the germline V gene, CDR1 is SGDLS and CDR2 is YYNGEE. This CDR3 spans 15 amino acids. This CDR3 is CASSVGLAGGNEQFF. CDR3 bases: TGTGCCAGCAGCGTAGGACTAGCGGGGGGGAATGAGCAGTTCTTC.

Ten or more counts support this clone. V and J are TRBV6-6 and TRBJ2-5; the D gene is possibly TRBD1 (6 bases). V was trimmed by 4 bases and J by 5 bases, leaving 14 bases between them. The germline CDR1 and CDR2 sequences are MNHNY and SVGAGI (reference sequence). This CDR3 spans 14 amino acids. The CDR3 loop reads CASSSLTGTETQYF. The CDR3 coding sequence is TGTGCCAGCAGTTCCCTGACAGGAACGGAGACCCAGTACTTC.

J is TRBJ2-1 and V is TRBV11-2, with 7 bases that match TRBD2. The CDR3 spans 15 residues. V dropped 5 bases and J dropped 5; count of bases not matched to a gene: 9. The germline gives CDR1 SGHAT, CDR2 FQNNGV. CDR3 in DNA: TGTGCCAGCAGCCTGTCGACTAGCCCCCACAATGAGCAGTTCTTC. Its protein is CASSLSTSPHNEQFF. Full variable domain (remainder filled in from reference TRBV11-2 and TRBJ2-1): EAGVAQSPRYKIIEKRQSVAFWCNPISGHATLYWYQQILGQGPKLLIQFQNNGVVDDSQLPKDRFSAERLKGVDSTLKIQPAKLEDSAVYLCASSLSTSPHNEQFFGPGTRLTVL.

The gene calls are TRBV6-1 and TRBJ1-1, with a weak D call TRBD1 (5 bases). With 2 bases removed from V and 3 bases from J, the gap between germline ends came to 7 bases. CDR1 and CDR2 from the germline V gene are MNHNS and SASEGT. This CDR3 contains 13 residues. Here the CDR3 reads CASSERRDTEAFF. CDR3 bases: TGTGCCAGCAGTGAACGCAGGGACACTGAAGCTTTCTTT.

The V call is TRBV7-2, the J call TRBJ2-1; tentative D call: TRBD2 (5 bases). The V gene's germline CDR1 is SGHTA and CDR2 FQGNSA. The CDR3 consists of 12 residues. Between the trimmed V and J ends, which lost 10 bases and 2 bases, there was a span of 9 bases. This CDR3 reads CATGLTYNEQFF. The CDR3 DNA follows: TGTGCCACTGGACTTACCTACAATGAGCAGTTCTTC.

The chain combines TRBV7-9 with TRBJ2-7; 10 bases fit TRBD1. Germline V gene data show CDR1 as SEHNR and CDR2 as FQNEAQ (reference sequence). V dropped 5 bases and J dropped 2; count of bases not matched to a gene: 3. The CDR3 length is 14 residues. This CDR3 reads CASSQGQGTYEQYV. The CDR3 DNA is TGTGCCAGCAGCCAGGGACAGGGGACCTACGAGCAGTACGTC.

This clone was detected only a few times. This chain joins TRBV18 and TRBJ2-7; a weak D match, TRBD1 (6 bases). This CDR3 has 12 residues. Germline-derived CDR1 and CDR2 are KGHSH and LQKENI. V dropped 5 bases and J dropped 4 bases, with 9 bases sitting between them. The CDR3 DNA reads TGTGCCAGCTCATACACAGGGTACGAGCAGTACGTC. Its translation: CASSYTGYEQYV.